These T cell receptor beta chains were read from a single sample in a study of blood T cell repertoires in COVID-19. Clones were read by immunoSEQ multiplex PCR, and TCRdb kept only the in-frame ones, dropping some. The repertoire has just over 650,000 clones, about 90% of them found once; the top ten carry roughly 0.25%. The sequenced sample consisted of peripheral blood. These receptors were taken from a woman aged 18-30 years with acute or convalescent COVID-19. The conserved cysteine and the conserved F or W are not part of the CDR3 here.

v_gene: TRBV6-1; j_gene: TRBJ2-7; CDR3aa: ASSDLAGGASEQY
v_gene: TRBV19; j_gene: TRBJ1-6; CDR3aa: ASSTILEAAANSPLH
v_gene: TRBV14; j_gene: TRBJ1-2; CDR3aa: ASSQGAANYGYT
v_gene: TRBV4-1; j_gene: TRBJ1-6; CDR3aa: ASSQGPLEVDNSPLH
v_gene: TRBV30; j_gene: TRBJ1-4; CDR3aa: AWDGTGGEKLF
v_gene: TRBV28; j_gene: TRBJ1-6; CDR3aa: ASRPLRPTSPRGEPLH
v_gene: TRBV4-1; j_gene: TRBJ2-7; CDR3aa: ASSQSTGSHWYEQY
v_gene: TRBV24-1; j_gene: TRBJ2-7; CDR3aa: ATSARGGGLNNEQY
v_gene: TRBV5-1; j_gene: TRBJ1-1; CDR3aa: ASSVPQGNTEAF
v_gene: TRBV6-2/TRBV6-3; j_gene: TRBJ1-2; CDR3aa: ASSYPSGRQGSIFARYT
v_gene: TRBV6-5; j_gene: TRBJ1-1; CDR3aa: ASSRSTGDEAF
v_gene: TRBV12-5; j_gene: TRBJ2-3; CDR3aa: ASGLVKWLAGGGYPDTQY
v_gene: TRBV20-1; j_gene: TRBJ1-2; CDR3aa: SASPGTGNYGYT
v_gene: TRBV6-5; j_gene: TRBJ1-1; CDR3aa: ASGTTEAF
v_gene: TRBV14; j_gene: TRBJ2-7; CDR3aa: ASSPWWTSGGSVY
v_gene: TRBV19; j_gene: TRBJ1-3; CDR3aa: ASREGQGRNTIY